A selection of T cell receptor beta chains follows, all from one sample in a study of Graves' ophthalmopathy and Graves' hyperthyroidism. TCRdb recomputed calls from the multiplex PCR reads with MiXCR, one row per CDR3 protein. The top ten hold approximately 7% of the sample, which has roughly 410,000 distinct CDR3 sequences, 15% seen once. The sample comprised peripheral blood. These receptors originate from a woman between 18 and 29 years old with stable Graves' hyperthyroidism. Both conserved end residues are part of each CDR3. Fields, in order: J gene, CDR3 length, V gene, D gene, clone size, CDR3 protein, CDR3 DNA. A D gene is named only where the DNA matches it firmly. Clone size is not always given. Where it is, it says once, few, many or a class for expanded clones.

TRBJ1-2 | 13 | TRBV6-1 | TRBD1 | many | CASSDQTGFGYTF | TGTGCCAGCAGTGACCAGACAGGGTTTGGCTACACCTTC
TRBJ2-7 | 17 | TRBV4-1 | TRBD1 | many | CASSHLTPGTGGYEQYF | TGCGCCAGCAGCCATCTCACCCCCGGGACAGGGGGGTACGAGCAGTACTTC
TRBJ1-5 | 15 | TRBV7-8 | TRBD1 | few | CASSPRGLGNQPQHF | TGTGCCAGCAGCCCCAGGGGGCTCGGGAATCAGCCCCAGCATTTT
TRBJ2-7 | 14 | TRBV11-2 | - | many | CASSLSDRRTEQYF | TGTGCCAGCAGCTTAAGTGATCGACGGACCGAGCAGTACTTC
TRBJ1-2 | 16 | TRBV11-2 | TRBD1 | many | CASSLRDRGLFGGYTF | TGTGCCAGCAGCCTCCGGGACAGGGGGCTCTTCGGCGGCTACACCTTC
TRBJ2-5 | 13 | TRBV7-9 | - | few | CASSLNLGETQYF | TGTGCCAGCAGCCTAAACCTGGGAGAGACCCAGTACTTC
TRBJ2-5 | 15 | TRBV19 | - | many | CASSTGAGPWETQYF | TGTGCCAGTAGCACAGGGGCGGGACCTTGGGAGACCCAGTACTTC
TRBJ1-2 | 16 | TRBV19 | - | many | CASSIVAGTANYGYTF | TGTGCCAGTAGTATAGTAGCGGGAACCGCTAACTATGGCTACACCTTC
TRBJ2-5 | 11 | TRBV12-3/TRBV12-4 | - | - | CASSLGVTQYF | TGTGCCAGCAGTTTAGGGGTAACCCAGTACTTC
TRBJ1-6 | 13 | TRBV18 | - | many | CASSPPGYSPLHF | TGTGCCAGCTCACCACCGGGTTATTCACCCCTCCACTTT
TRBJ1-2 | 13 | TRBV4-2 | - | few | CASSQEGSRGYTF | TGTGCCAGCAGCCAAGAGGGGAGTCGGGGCTACACCTTC
TRBJ1-2 | 12 | TRBV20-1 | - | many | CSGTRSNYGYTF | TGCAGTGGGACCCGGAGTAACTATGGCTACACCTTC
TRBJ1-2 | 12 | TRBV6-1 | TRBD1 | many | CASGDRAHGYTF | TGTGCCAGCGGGGACAGGGCTCATGGCTACACCTTC
TRBJ1-2 | 13 | TRBV19 | TRBD1 | many | CASRGTGEYGYTF | TGTGCCAGTAGAGGGACAGGGGAGTATGGCTACACCTTC
TRBJ1-6 | 14 | TRBV7-2 | - | few | CASSTSSYNSPLHF | TGTGCCAGCAGCACGAGCTCCTATAATTCACCCCTCCACTTT
TRBJ2-7 | 13 | TRBV13 | TRBD1 | few | CASSEWTGDEQYF | TGTGCCAGCAGCGAATGGACAGGGGACGAGCAGTACTTC